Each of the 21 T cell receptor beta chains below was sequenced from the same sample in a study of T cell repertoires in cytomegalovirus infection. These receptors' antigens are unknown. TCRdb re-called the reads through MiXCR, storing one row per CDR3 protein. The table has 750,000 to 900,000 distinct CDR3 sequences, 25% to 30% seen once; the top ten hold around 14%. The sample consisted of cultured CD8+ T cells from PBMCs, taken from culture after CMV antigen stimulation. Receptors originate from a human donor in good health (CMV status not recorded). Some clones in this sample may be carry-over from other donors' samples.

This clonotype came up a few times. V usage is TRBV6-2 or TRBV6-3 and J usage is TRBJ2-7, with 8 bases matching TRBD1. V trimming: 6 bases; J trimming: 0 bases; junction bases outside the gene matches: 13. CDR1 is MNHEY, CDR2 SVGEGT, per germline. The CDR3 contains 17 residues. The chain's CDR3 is CASRLANRGNGSYEQYV. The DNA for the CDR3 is TGTGCCAGCAGATTGGCTAACAGGGGGAACGGCTCCTACGAGCAGTACGTC.

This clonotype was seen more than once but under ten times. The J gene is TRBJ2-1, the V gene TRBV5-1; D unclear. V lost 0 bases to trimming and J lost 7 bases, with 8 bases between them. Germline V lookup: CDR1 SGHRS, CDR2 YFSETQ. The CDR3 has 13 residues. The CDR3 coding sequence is TGCGCCAGCAGCTTGGACAGATTTAATGAGCAGTTCTTC. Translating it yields CASSLDRFNEQFF.

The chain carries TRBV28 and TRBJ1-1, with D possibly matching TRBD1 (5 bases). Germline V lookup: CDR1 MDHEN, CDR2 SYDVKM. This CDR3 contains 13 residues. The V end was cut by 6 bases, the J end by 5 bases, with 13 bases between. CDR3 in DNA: TGTGCCAGCAGCTCGGGGCGAAAGACTGAAGCTTTCTTT. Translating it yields CASSSGRKTEAFF. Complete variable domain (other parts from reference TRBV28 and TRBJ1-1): DVKVTQSSRYLVKRTGEKVFLECVQDMDHENMFWYRQDPGLGLRLIYFSYDVKMKEKGDIPEGYSVSREKKERFSLILESASTNQTSMYLCASSSGRKTEAFFGQGTRLTVV.

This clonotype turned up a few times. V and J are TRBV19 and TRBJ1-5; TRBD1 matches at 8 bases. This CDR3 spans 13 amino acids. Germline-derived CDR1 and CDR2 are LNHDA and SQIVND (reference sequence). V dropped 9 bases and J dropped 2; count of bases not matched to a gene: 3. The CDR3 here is CASLGQGNQPQHF. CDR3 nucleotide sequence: TGTGCCAGCCTGGGACAGGGCAATCAGCCCCAGCATTTT.

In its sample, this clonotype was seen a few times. CDR3: CASSQEGGQETQYF. CDR3 DNA sequence: TGCGCCAGCAGCCAAGAGGGCGGTCAAGAGACCCAGTACTTC. The V gene is TRBV4-1, the J gene TRBJ2-5; no clear D. CDR1 and CDR2 from the germline V gene are MGHRA and YSYEKL. Trimming stripped 0 bases from V and 2 bases from J, with 7 bases between. The CDR3 spans 14 residues.

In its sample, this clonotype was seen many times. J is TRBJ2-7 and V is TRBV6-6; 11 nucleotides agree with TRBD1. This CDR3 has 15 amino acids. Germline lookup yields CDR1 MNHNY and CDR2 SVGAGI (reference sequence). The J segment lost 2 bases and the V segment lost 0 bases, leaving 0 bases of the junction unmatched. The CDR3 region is CASSYSGQGAYEQYV. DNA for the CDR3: TGTGCCAGCAGTTACTCGGGACAGGGGGCCTACGAGCAGTACGTC.

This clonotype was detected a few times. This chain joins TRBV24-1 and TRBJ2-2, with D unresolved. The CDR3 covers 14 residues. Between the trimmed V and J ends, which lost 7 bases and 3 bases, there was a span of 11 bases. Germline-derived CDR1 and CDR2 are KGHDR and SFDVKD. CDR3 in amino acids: CATRAPRDTGELFF. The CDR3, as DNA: TGTGCCACCAGGGCGCCCCGAGACACCGGGGAGCTGTTTTTT.

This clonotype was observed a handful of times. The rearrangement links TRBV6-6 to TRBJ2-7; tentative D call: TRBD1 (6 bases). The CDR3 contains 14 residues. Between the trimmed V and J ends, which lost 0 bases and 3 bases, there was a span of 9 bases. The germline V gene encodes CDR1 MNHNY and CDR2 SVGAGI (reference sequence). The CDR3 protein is CASSYSGQFYEQYF. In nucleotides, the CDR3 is TGTGCCAGCAGTTACTCGGGACAATTCTACGAGCAGTACTTC.

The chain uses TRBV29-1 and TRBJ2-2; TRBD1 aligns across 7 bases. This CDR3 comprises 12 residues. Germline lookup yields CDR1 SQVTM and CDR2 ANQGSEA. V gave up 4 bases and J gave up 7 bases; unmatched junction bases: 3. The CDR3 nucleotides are TGCAGCGTTGTGACAGGGCACGGGGAGCTGTTTTTT. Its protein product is CSVVTGHGELFF.

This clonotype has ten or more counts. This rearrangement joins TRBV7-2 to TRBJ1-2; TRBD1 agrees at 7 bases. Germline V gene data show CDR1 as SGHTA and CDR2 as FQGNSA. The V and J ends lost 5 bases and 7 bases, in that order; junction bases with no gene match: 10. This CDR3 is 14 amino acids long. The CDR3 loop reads CASSLETGIGGYTF. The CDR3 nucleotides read TGTGCCAGCAGCCTAGAGACAGGGATAGGTGGCTACACCTTC.

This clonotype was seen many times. As DNA, the CDR3 is TGTGCCAGCAGCTTAGCGGTAGGGGTTAATCAGCCCCAGCATTTT. This codes for CASSLAVGVNQPQHF. The V gene is TRBV7-8, the J gene TRBJ1-5; weak D call: TRBD1 (5 bases). This CDR3 has 15 residues. CDR1 is SGHVS, CDR2 FQNEAQ, per germline. V was trimmed by 0 bases and J by 4 bases, leaving 10 bases between them.

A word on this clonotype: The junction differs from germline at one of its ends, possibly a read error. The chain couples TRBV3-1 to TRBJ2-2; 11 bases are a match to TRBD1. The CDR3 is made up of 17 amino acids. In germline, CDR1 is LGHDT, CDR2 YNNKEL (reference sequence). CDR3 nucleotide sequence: TGTGCTAGCAGCCAAGAAAGGACAGGGGGCATCGCCGGGGAGCTGTTTTTT. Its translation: CASSQERTGGIAGELFF. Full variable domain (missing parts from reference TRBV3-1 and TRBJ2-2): DTAVSQTPKYLVTQMGNDKSIKCEQNLGHDTMYWYKQDSKKFLKIMFSYNNKELIINETVPNRFSPKSPDKAHLNLHINSLELGDSAVYFCASSQERTGGIAGELFFGEGSRLTVL.

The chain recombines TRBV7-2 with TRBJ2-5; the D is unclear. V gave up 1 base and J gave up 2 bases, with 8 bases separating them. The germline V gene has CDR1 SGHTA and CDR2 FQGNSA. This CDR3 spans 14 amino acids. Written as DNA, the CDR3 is TGTGCCAGCAGCTTAGAACTCGGGCAAGAGACCCAGTACTTC. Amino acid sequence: CASSLELGQETQYF. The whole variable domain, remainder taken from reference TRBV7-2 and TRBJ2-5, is GAGVSQSPSNKVTEKGKDVELRCDPISGHTALYWYRQSLGQGLEFLIYFQGNSAPDKSGLPSDRFSAERTGGSVSTLTIQRTQQEDSAVYLCASSLELGQETQYFGPGTRLLVL.

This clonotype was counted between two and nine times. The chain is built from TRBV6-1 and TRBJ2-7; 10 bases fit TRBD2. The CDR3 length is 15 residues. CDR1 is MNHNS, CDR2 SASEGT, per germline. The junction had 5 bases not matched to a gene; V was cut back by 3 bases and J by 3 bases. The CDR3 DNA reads TGTGCCAGCAGTGAGGAGGGACTAGCGAACTACGAGCAGTACTTC. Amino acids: CASSEEGLANYEQYF.

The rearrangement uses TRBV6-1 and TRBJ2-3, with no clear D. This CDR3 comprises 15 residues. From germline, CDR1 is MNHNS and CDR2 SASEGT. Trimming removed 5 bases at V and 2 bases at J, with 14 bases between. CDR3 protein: CASSYSSELTDTQYF. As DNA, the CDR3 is TGTGCCAGCAGTTATTCAAGCGAACTCACAGATACGCAGTATTTT.

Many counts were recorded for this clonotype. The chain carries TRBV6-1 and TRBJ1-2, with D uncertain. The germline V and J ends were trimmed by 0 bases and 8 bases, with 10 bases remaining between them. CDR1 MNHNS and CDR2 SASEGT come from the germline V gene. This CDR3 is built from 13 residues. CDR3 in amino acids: CASSEAPVPGYTF. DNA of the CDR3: TGTGCCAGCAGTGAAGCGCCGGTACCAGGCTACACCTTC.

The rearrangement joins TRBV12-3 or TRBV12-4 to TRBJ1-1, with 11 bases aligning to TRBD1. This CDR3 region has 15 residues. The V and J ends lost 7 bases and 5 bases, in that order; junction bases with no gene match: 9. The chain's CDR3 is CASTGDRGEHTEAFF. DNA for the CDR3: TGTGCCAGCACCGGGGACAGGGGGGAGCATACTGAAGCTTTCTTT.

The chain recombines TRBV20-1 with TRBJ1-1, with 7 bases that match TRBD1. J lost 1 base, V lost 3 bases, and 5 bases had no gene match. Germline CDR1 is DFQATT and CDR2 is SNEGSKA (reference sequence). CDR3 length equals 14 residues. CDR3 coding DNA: TGCAGTGCTAGGAGGGGGCGGGGGAACACTGAAGCTTTCTTT. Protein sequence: CSARRGRGNTEAFF.

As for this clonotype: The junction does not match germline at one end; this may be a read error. The CDR3 reads CAGRDMDRGRTGELFF. The DNA for the CDR3 is TGTGCCGGCAGGGATATGGACAGGGGGCGCACCGGGGAGCTGTTTTTT. This rearrangement joins TRBV2 to TRBJ2-2; 11 nucleotides agree with TRBD1. The V gene's germline CDR1 is SNHLY and CDR2 FYNNEI. CDR3 length: 16 residues.

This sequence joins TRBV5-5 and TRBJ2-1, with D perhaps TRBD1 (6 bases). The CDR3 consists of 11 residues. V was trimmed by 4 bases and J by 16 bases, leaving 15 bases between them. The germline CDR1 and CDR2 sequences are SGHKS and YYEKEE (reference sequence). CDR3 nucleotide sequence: TGTGCCAGCAGCCCGGACAGATTGTTTTTCTTC. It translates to CASSPDRLFFF.

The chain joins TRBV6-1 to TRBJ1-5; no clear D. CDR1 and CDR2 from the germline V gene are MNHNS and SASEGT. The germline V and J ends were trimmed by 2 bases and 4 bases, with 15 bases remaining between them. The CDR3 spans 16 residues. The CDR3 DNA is TGTGCCAGCAGTGAACGGGGTTTGGCGAGAAATCAGCCCCAGCATTTT. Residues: CASSERGLARNQPQHF.